This TCR beta chain was obtained from a study of blood T cells in healthy people across ages. Overall study findings and caveats: Fewer expanded clones and more diversity marked long-lived versus aged donors. Changes seen in expanded clonotypes were possibly confounded by donor CMV status left unknown.

The individuals who served as donors were healthy Caucasians living in Russia, aged roughly 6 to 100. Primers used in a second PCR of about 6 to 11 cycles were a sample-barcoded 5' primer and a J-beta primer mix. Each sample yielded at least 3 million CDR3-containing paired-end reads. MiXCR, applied by TCRdb to the 5' RACE reads, yields one record per CDR3 protein. The table records 1.8 million or so distinct CDR3 sequences, 30% to 40% of them present only once. In its sample, this clonotype was seen a few times. As yet, its antigen is unknown. The length of the CDR3 is 13 residues. Germline-derived CDR1 and CDR2 are MNHNS and SASEGT. Trimming pared 2 bases from V and 5 bases from J, leaving 7 bases between.

The V and J genes are TRBV6-1 and TRBJ1-5, with D hard to call. The sample taken for sequencing was blood. This sequence originates from a human donor in good health. The DNA of the CDR3 is TGTGCCAGCAGTGAATTCCAATATCAGCCCCAGCATTTT. Its protein is CASSEFQYQPQHF.